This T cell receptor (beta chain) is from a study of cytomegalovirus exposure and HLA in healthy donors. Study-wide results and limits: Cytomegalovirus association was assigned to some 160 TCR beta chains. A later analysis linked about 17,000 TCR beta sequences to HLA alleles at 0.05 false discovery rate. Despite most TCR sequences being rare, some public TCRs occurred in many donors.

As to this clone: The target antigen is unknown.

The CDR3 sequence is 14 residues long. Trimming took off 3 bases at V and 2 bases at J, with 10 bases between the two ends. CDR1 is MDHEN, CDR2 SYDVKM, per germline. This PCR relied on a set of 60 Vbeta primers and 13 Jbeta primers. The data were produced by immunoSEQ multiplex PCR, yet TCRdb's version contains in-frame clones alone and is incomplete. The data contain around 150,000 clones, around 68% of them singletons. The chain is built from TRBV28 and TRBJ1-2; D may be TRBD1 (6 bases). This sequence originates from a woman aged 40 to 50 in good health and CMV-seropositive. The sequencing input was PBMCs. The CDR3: CASSLPGVNYGYTF. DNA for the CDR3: TGTGCCAGCAGTTTGCCAGGGGTGAACTATGGCTACACCTTC.